Each of the 24 T cell receptor beta chains below was sequenced from the same sample in a study of PD-L1 blockade in urothelial cancer. Time point defined: pretreatment peripheral blood. Clones were sequenced by immunoSEQ multiplex PCR, and TCRdb holds only the in-frame ones, with some missing. The table shows approximately 86,000 clones, with approximately 86% occurring only once. Here the sequenced sample was PBMCs, taken around atezolizumab (anti-PD-L1) treatment. These receptors were obtained from a man aged 35-49 years with urothelial cancer.

The chain joins TRBV28 to TRBJ1-1, with D maybe TRBD1 (5 bases). With 5 bases removed from V and 10 bases from J, the gap between germline ends came to 8 bases. This CDR3 region has 10 residues. CDR1 is MDHEN, CDR2 SYDVKM, per germline. The CDR3 region has the DNA TGTGCCAGCAGTAGGGGTGGAGCTTTCTTT. Protein product: CASSRGGAFF.

The chain recombines TRBV7-6 with TRBJ1-2, with D unresolved. The CDR3 extends over 12 amino acids. V was pared by 1 base and J by 8 bases, with 8 bases between. CDR1 is SGHVS and CDR2 is FNYEAQ in the germline V gene. The CDR3: CASSLVGKGYTF. The CDR3 DNA reads TGTGCCAGCAGCTTAGTGGGCAAGGGCTACACCTTC.

This clone was detected only a few times. V and J are TRBV5-5 and TRBJ2-6, with D uncertain. This CDR3 has 14 amino acids. Germline V gives CDR1 SGHKS, CDR2 YYEKEE (reference sequence). V lost 2 bases and J 1 base, leaving 4 bases between the germline ends. CDR3 loop: CASSFSSGANVLTF. The CDR3 DNA reads TGTGCCAGCAGCTTTAGTTCTGGGGCCAACGTCCTGACTTTC.

This clone was counted a single time. This sequence joins TRBV20-1 and TRBJ1-2; D is ambiguous. Trimming removed 3 bases from V and 4 bases from J, with 6 bases in between. CDR3 length: 11 amino acids. CDR1 and CDR2 (germline): DFQATT, SNEGSKA (reference sequence). The CDR3 coding sequence is TGCAGTGCTAGTCACATCTATGGCTACACCTTC. This codes for CSASHIYGYTF.

The chain uses TRBV20-1 and TRBJ1-4, with D possibly matching TRBD1 (5 bases). Germline CDR1 is DFQATT and CDR2 is SNEGSKA (reference sequence). The CDR3 runs to 11 residues. The CDR3 nucleotides read TGCGGGGGGGTGTATGATGAAAAACTGTTTTTT. As protein: CGGVYDEKLFF.

This clone was detected only once. Other DNA sequences in this sample translate to the same CDR3. The chain has TRBV5-1 and TRBJ2-7; TRBD1 agrees at 12 bases. J was trimmed by 7 bases and V by 0 bases; bases with no gene match: 8. The germline V gene encodes CDR1 SGHRS and CDR2 YFSETQ. The CDR3 covers 16 residues. CDR3 DNA: TGCGCCAGCAGCTTGGTGGCCGGGACAGGGGGCAATGAGCAGTACTTC. Amino acid sequence: CASSLVAGTGGNEQYF.

This clone has just a few counts. This CDR3 is CAGLAGEPPDTQYF. Written as DNA, the CDR3 is TGTGCCGGTCTAGCGGGGGAACCCCCAGATACGCAGTATTTT. The genes are TRBV7-9 and TRBJ2-3, with 10 bases aligning to TRBD2. V was clipped by 11 bases and J by 4 bases; unmatched bases: 9. The CDR3 spans 14 residues. Per germline, CDR1 SEHNR and CDR2 FQNEAQ (reference sequence).

This sequence joins TRBV28 and TRBJ1-2, with no clear D. The CDR3 is 16 residues long. CDR1 is MDHEN and CDR2 is SYDVKM in the germline V gene. With 6 bases removed from V and 0 bases from J, the gap between germline ends came to 17 bases. In DNA, the CDR3 is TGTGCCAGCAGGCATGGTCGGGGAACAGCTAACTATGGCTACACCTTC. It is translated as CASRHGRGTANYGYTF.

The J gene is TRBJ2-1, the V gene TRBV4-1; a weak D match, TRBD2 (6 bases). The ends were cut back, 0 bases at V and 8 bases at J, with 17 bases in the middle. The germline V gene encodes CDR1 MGHRA and CDR2 YSYEKL. This CDR3 region has 16 residues. The CDR3 bases are TGCGCCAGCAGCCAAGATCGGGGTCTAGCGCCGGATGAGCAGTTCTTC. Its protein is CASSQDRGLAPDEQFF.

The rearrangement uses TRBV29-1 and TRBJ2-6; no clear D gene. From germline, CDR1 is SQVTM and CDR2 ANQGSEA. The CDR3 runs to 15 residues. V was shortened by 7 bases and J by 2 bases, with 15 bases between the two germline ends. CDR3 DNA: TGCAGCGCCCTTGATGCAGTAACTGGGGCCAACGTCCTGACTTTC. Translation gives CSALDAVTGANVLTF.

The gene calls are TRBV11-2 and TRBJ2-4, with unresolved D. Trimming removed 4 bases at V and 3 bases at J, with 13 bases between. The CDR3 covers 15 residues. Germline assignment: CDR1 SGHAT and CDR2 FQNNGV. The CDR3 sequence is CASSSLRSGKNIQYF. For the CDR3, the DNA is TGTGCCAGCAGCTCCTTGCGATCGGGCAAAAACATTCAGTACTTC.

This clone appeared a single time. The rearrangement joins TRBV7-3 to TRBJ1-1; possible D gene TRBD1, 6 bases. V lost 5 bases and J 1 base, leaving 11 bases between the germline ends. Germline values: CDR1 SGHTA, CDR2 FQGTGA. This CDR3 has 14 amino acids. The CDR3 nucleotides are TGTGCCAGCAGCCCAGGACAGAGGAACACTGAAGCTTTCTTT. This codes for CASSPGQRNTEAFF.

The chain recombines TRBV4-2 with TRBJ2-7, with 10 positions matching TRBD1. CDR3 size: 15 residues. V trimming: 4 bases; J trimming: 7 bases; junction bases outside the gene matches: 10. Per the germline V gene, CDR1 is LGHNA and CDR2 is YNFKEQ. The CDR3 protein is CASSPAGTGDSEQYF. The CDR3 nucleotides are TGTGCCAGCAGCCCTGCCGGGACAGGGGATTCGGAGCAGTACTTC.

The chain combines TRBV9 with TRBJ2-1; 10 nucleotides line up with TRBD2. The CDR3 extends over 15 amino acids. CDR1 SGDLS and CDR2 YYNGEE come from the germline V gene. Trimming cost V 2 bases and J 6 bases; bases outside gene matches: 5. The CDR3 spells CASSVRAGGTNEQFF. The CDR3, as DNA: TGTGCCAGCAGCGTCAGAGCGGGAGGGACCAATGAGCAGTTCTTC.

The chain carries TRBV4-3 and TRBJ1-1; 10 bases map to TRBD1. The J segment lost 0 bases and the V segment lost 5 bases, leaving 6 bases of the junction unmatched. CDR1 and CDR2 (germline): LGHNA, YSLEER. This CDR3 comprises 16 residues. The CDR3 coding sequence is TGCGCCAGCAGCAAGGGACAGGGGAGGATGAACACTGAAGCTTTCTTT. Protein product: CASSKGQGRMNTEAFF.

This sequence joins TRBV28 and TRBJ2-7, with 9 nucleotides matching TRBD1. Trimming removed 5 bases from V and 4 bases from J; junction bases left unmatched: 15. The CDR3 covers 17 residues. Germline values: CDR1 MDHEN, CDR2 SYDVKM. The CDR3 DNA reads as TGTGCCAGCAGTCCGGCCGGGAGAAACAGGGGGCGTTACGAGCAGTACTTC. This translates into CASSPAGRNRGRYEQYF.

This clone came up a few times. The chain carries TRBV5-8 and TRBJ2-1, with 10 nucleotides matching TRBD1. V trimming: 7 bases; J trimming: 6 bases; junction bases outside the gene matches: 1. The V gene's germline CDR1 is SGHTS and CDR2 YDEGEE. The CDR3 is 12 residues long. Here the CDR3 DNA reads TGTGCCAGCCGGACAGGGGGCAATGAGCAGTTCTTC. It is translated as CASRTGGNEQFF.

This clone showed up just once. This chain uses TRBV27 with TRBJ2-5, with 7 bases aligning to TRBD1. The CDR3 extends over 13 amino acids. V gave up 5 bases and J gave up 5 bases; unmatched junction bases: 5. From germline, CDR1 is MNHEY and CDR2 SMNVEV (reference sequence). Written as DNA, the CDR3 is TGTGCCAGCAGTCCTTTGGGACAGGAGACCCAGTACTTC. Translating it yields CASSPLGQETQYF.

V usage is TRBV19 and J usage is TRBJ1-1; tentatively, D is TRBD1 (5 bases). V gave up 5 bases and J gave up 3 bases, with 10 bases separating them. In germline, CDR1 is LNHDA, CDR2 SQIVND (reference sequence). The CDR3 has 13 residues. CDR3 bases: TGTGCCAGTAGTTCGACAGTATACACTGAAGCTTTCTTT. Translating gives CASSSTVYTEAFF. Full variable domain (outside the CDR3, taken from reference TRBV19 and TRBJ1-1): DGGITQSPKYLFRKEGQNVTLSCEQNLNHDAMYWYRQDPGQGLRLIYYSQIVNDFQKGDIAEGYSVSREKKESFPLTVTSAQKNPTAFYLCASSSTVYTEAFFGQGTRLTVV.

A single count supports this clone. The chain combines TRBV15 with TRBJ2-1; D is unresolved. This CDR3 has 12 residues. CDR1 and CDR2 (germline): LNHNV, YYDKDF (reference sequence). The V and J ends lost 5 bases and 8 bases respectively, with 10 bases between them. CDR3 DNA sequence: TGTGCCACCAGCTCCCTAGGAGATGAGCAGTTCTTC. Protein: CATSSLGDEQFF.

This clone was counted only a few times. The chain joins TRBV27 to TRBJ2-1, with 9 bases lining up with TRBD1. V lost 2 bases, J lost 4 bases, and 12 bases stayed unmatched. The CDR3 covers 18 residues. CDR1 and CDR2 from the germline V gene are MNHEY and SMNVEV (reference sequence). The CDR3 sequence is CASSLRFSGTGSYNEQFF. The DNA of the CDR3 is TGTGCCAGCAGTTTAAGATTTTCCGGGACAGGGTCTTACAATGAGCAGTTCTTC.

The chain combines TRBV27 with TRBJ2-7, with 9 bases matching TRBD1. The CDR3 length is 15 residues. Germline V lookup: CDR1 MNHEY, CDR2 SMNVEV (reference sequence). Trimming cost V 5 bases and J 1 base; bases outside gene matches: 6. CDR3 amino acids: CASSADRGKSYEQYF. CDR3 in DNA: TGTGCCAGCAGTGCAGACAGGGGGAAGTCCTACGAGCAGTACTTC.

This clone was seen a few times. The chain carries TRBV27 and TRBJ2-6; the D gene is possibly TRBD1 (6 bases). V was shortened by 6 bases and J by 0 bases, with 15 bases between the two germline ends. This CDR3 has 17 amino acids. Germline V lookup: CDR1 MNHEY, CDR2 SMNVEV (reference sequence). The CDR3 region has the DNA TGTGCCAGCAGCCTTTCAGGGGCGGGCTCTGGGGCCAACGTCCTGACTTTC. This encodes CASSLSGAGSGANVLTF.

This clone appeared a single time. The rearrangement uses TRBV28 and TRBJ1-1; D possibly corresponds to TRBD1 (6 bases). V was shortened by 8 bases and J by 3 bases, with 10 bases between the two germline ends. Germline assignment: CDR1 MDHEN and CDR2 SYDVKM. The CDR3 length is 12 residues. The CDR3 protein is CASLQGYTEAFF. The DNA for the CDR3 is TGTGCCAGCCTACAGGGCTACACTGAAGCTTTCTTT.